Shown below are 14 T cell receptor beta chains from a single sample sequenced in a study of blood T cell repertoires in COVID-19. The assay was immunoSEQ multiplex PCR, and TCRdb's table has in-frame clones only and misses some. The sample yields some 140,000 clones, around 86% seen once. Sequencing was carried out using peripheral blood. These receptors all stem from a woman aged 50 to 60 who had recovered from COVID-19.

V and J are TRBV29-1 and TRBJ2-1, with 7 bases identical to TRBD2. V dropped 3 bases and J dropped 13; count of bases not matched to a gene: 6. The V gene's germline CDR1 is SQVTM and CDR2 ANQGSEA. The CDR3 extends over 11 amino acids. CDR3 bases: TGCAGCGTTGATAGCGGGTCGCTCCAGTTCTTC. The encoded protein is CSVDSGSLQFF.

Here the CDR3 reads CASSRGQGRYGYTF. CDR3 nucleotides: TGTGCCAGCAGCCGAGGACAGGGTCGCTATGGCTACACCTTC. This chain joins TRBV14 and TRBJ1-2; 8 bases are a match to TRBD1. The ends lost 4 bases at V and 4 bases at J; junction bases unmatched: 5. Germline loops: CDR1 SGHDN, CDR2 FVKESK. CDR3 size: 14 residues.

This clone was seen only a few times. This sequence joins TRBV19 and TRBJ2-5; TRBD2 matches at 7 bases. The V gene end was trimmed by 6 bases and the J gene end by 5 bases; junction bases not matched to a gene: 9. The CDR3 is 14 amino acids. Germline V gene lookup returns CDR1 LNHDA and CDR2 SQIVND (reference sequence). CDR3 residues: CASSPGGSPETQYF. In nucleotides, the CDR3 is TGTGCCAGTAGCCCCGGCGGGAGTCCTGAGACCCAGTACTTC.

This clone was found a few times. The chain links TRBV6-5 to TRBJ1-3; D not resolved. Germline assignment: CDR1 MNHEY and CDR2 SVGAGI. CDR3 length equals 15 residues. The V end lost 10 bases, the J end lost 2 bases, and 18 bases lay between the germline ends. The CDR3 DNA follows: TGTGCCACTCTGCCCTACGAGGGCGCTGGAAACACCATATATTTT. Protein sequence: CATLPYEGAGNTIYF.

V is TRBV9 and J is TRBJ2-7; D perhaps matches TRBD2 (6 bases). V lost 0 bases and J 3 bases, leaving 10 bases between the germline ends. The CDR3 has 14 residues. Germline CDR1 SGDLS, CDR2 YYNGEE. CDR3 nucleotides: TGTGCCAGCAGCGTAGAAGAGGGAGGCTACGAGCAGTACTTC. It translates to CASSVEEGGYEQYF.

This clone was detected once. CDR3 amino acids: CASSWSGGTEAFF. CDR3 nucleotide sequence: TGTGCCAGCAGCTGGTCAGGGGGAACTGAAGCTTTCTTT. The chain uses TRBV14 and TRBJ1-1; 7 bases are shared with TRBD1. Unmatched junction bases numbered 5, after V lost 5 bases and J lost 5 bases. The CDR3 has 13 amino acids. Germline V gene lookup returns CDR1 SGHDN and CDR2 FVKESK.

This clone was seen a few times. The V and J genes are TRBV7-9 and TRBJ1-1; the D gene is possibly TRBD1 (6 bases). The CDR3 runs 14 residues. Deletions cut 4 bases from V and 5 bases from J, with 14 bases between. CDR1 is SEHNR, CDR2 FQNEAQ, per germline (reference sequence). CDR3 sequence reads: CASSSQGAETEAFF. CDR3 nucleotides: TGTGCCAGCAGCTCACAGGGAGCAGAGACTGAAGCTTTCTTT.

J is TRBJ1-5 and V is TRBV7-9; D remains ambiguous. The germline CDR1 and CDR2 sequences are SEHNR and FQNEAQ (reference sequence). Trimming shortened V by 5 bases and J by 2 bases, and 13 bases separated the two germline ends. This CDR3 contains 15 residues. The CDR3 DNA reads as TGTGCCAGCAGCCCTAGCCGATTAGGCAATCAGCCCCAGCATTTT. It specifies CASSPSRLGNQPQHF.

V usage is TRBV5-1 and J usage is TRBJ1-1; 7 bases are shared with TRBD1. Germline loops: CDR1 SGHRS, CDR2 YFSETQ. The CDR3 is 17 residues long. Trimming removed 4 bases from V and 4 bases from J; junction bases left unmatched: 16. For the CDR3, the DNA is TGCGCCAGCAGCCAACTGACAGGGACTTTTAGGGGCACTGAAGCTTTCTTT. Protein sequence: CASSQLTGTFRGTEAFF. Together with reference TRBV5-1 and TRBJ1-1, the CDR3 gives the full variable domain: KAGVTQTPRYLIKTRGQQVTLSCSPISGHRSVSWYQQTPGQGLQFLFEYFSETQRNKGNFPGRFSGRQFSNSRSEMNVSTLELGDSALYLCASSQLTGTFRGTEAFFGQGTRLTVV.

The rearrangement uses TRBV18 and TRBJ1-2, with D maybe TRBD1 (5 bases). CDR1 and CDR2 from the germline V gene are KGHSH and LQKENI. V dropped 3 bases and J dropped 1 base, with 15 bases sitting between them. CDR3 size: 16 residues. The CDR3, as DNA: TGTGCCAGCTCACCTTTAGACAGACAGCTTAACTATGGCTACACCTTC. Its protein product is CASSPLDRQLNYGYTF.

V is TRBV2 and J is TRBJ1-1, with D perhaps matching TRBD1 (5 bases). V was trimmed by 9 bases and J by 3 bases, leaving 11 bases between them. Germline CDR1 and CDR2: SNHLY and FYNNEI. CDR3 size: 12 residues. The CDR3, as DNA: TGTGCCAGTGGGATAGGGGACACTGAAGCTTTCTTT. Translating it yields CASGIGDTEAFF.

The CDR3 spells CASSLVRNEQFF. The CDR3 coding sequence is TGTGCCAGCAGCTTAGTGCGGAATGAGCAGTTCTTC. The V call is TRBV7-9, the J call TRBJ2-1, with D hard to call. The CDR3 loop spans 12 amino acids. V was pared by 1 base and J by 7 bases, with 5 bases between. The germline gives CDR1 SEHNR, CDR2 FQNEAQ (reference sequence).

The rearrangement uses TRBV5-6 and TRBJ2-5, with D possibly TRBD2 on 5 matching bases. The V and J ends lost 1 base and 4 bases respectively, with 8 bases between them. Germline CDR1 and CDR2: SGHDT and YYEEEE. The CDR3 has 13 residues. CDR3 protein: CASSLQRLETQYF. CDR3 nucleotides: TGTGCCAGCAGCTTGCAGCGGTTAGAGACCCAGTACTTC. Together with reference TRBV5-6 and TRBJ2-5, the CDR3 gives the full variable domain: DAGVTQSPTHLIKTRGQQVTLRCSPKSGHDTVSWYQQALGQGPQFIFQYYEEEERQRGNFPDRFSGHQFPNYSSELNVNALLLGDSALYLCASSLQRLETQYFGPGTRLLVL.

V usage is TRBV10-2 and J usage is TRBJ1-1; the D gene is possibly TRBD1 (5 bases). Germline values: CDR1 WSHSY, CDR2 SAAADI. CDR3 length: 13 residues. V gave up 4 bases and J gave up 6 bases, with 12 bases separating them. Here the CDR3 reads CASSAQGISEAFF. The CDR3, as DNA: TGCGCCAGCAGTGCTCAGGGAATATCTGAAGCTTTCTTT.